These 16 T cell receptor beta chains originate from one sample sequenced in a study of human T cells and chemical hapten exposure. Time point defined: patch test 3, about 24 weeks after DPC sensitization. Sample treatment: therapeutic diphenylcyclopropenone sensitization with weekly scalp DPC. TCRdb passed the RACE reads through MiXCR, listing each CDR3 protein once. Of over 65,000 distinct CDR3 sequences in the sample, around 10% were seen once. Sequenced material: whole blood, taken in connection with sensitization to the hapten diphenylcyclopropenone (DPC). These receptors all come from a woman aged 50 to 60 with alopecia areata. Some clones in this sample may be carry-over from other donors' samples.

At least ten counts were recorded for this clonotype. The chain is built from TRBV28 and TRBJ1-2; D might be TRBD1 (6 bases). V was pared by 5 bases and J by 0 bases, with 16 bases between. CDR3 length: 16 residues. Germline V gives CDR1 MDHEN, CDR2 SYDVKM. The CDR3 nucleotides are TGTGCCAGCAGTCTAGGACAGTTCTTTACTAACTATGGCTACACCTTC. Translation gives CASSLGQFFTNYGYTF.

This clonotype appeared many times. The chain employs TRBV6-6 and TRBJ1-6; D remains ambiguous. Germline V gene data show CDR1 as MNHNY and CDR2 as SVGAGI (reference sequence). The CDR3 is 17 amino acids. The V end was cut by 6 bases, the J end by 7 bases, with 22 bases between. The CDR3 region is CASSANNRGTRNSPLHF. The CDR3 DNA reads TGTGCCAGCAGCGCTAACAATCGGGGTACAAGAAATTCACCCCTCCACTTT.

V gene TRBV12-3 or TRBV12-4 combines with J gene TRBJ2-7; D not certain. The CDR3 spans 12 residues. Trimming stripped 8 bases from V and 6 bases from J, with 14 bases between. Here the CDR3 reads CASASSVFEQYF. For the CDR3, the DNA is TGTGCCAGCGCCTCTTCGGTGTTCGAGCAGTACTTC.

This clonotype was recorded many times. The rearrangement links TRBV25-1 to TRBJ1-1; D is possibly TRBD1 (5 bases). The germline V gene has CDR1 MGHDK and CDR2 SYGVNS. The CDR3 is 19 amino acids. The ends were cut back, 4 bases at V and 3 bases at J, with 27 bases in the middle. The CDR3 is CASSGWDRLRASIDTEAFF. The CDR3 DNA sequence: TGTGCCAGCAGTGGGTGGGACCGCCTTCGTGCTTCGATCGACACTGAAGCTTTCTTT.

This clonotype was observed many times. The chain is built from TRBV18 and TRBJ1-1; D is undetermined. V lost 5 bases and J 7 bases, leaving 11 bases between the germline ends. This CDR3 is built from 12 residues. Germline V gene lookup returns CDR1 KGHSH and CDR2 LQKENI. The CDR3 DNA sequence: TGTGCCAGCTCATTTCGGACGCTTGAAGCTTTCTTT. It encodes CASSFRTLEAFF.

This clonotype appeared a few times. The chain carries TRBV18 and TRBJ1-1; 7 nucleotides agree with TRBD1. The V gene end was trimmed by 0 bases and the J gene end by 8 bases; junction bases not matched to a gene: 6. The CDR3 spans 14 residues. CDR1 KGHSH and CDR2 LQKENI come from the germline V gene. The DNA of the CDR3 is TGTGCCAGCTCACCACCGTATCGGACAGGCGAAGCTTTCTTT. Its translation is CASSPPYRTGEAFF.

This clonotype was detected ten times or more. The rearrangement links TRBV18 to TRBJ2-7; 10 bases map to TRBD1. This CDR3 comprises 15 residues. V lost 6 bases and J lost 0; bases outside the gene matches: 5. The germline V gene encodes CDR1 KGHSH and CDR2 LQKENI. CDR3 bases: TGTGCCAGCTCCGAGGACAGGGGGAACTCCTACGAGCAGTACTTC. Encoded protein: CASSEDRGNSYEQYF.

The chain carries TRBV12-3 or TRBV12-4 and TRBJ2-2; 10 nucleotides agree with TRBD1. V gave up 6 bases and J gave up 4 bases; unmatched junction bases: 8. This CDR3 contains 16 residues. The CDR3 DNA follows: TGTGCCAGCAGCACTGGGACAGGGGTAGGCACCGGGGAGCTGTTTTTT. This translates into CASSTGTGVGTGELFF.

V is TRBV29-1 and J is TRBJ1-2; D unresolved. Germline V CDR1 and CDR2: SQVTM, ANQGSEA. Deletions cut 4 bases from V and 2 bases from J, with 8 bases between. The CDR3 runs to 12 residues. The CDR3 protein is CSVVGRNYGYTF. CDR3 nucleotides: TGCAGCGTTGTCGGCAGGAACTATGGCTACACCTTC.

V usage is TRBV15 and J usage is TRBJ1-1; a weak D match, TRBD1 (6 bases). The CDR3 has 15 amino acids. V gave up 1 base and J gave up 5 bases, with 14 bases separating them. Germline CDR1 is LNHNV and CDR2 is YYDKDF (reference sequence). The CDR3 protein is CATSRAGDVRTEAFF. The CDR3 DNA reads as TGTGCCACCAGCAGAGCAGGGGATGTTAGGACTGAAGCTTTCTTT.

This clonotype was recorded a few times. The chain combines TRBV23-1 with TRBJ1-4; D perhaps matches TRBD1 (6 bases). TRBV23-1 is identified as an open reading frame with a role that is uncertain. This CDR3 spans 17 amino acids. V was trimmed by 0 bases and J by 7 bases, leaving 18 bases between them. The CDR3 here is CASSQSPAGGACEKLFF. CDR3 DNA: TGCGCCAGCAGTCAATCGCCCGCGGGGGGCGCATGTGAAAAACTGTTTTTT.

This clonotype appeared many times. CDR3 sequence reads: CASRSTSGRVDEQFF. The CDR3 nucleotides are TGTGCCAGCAGGTCGACTAGCGGGAGGGTGGATGAGCAGTTCTTC. The gene calls are TRBV12-3 or TRBV12-4 and TRBJ2-1, with TRBD2 identical over 14 bases. Trimming at V came to 6 bases and at J to 8 bases, leaving 6 bases not matched to a gene. This CDR3 region has 15 residues.

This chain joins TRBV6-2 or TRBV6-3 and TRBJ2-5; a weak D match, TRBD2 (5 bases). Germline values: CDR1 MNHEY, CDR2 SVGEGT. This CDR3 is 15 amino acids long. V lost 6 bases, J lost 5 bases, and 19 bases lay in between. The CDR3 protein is CASSPGYIDTETQYF. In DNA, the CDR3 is TGTGCCAGCAGCCCGGGATACATAGACACGGAGACCCAGTACTTC.

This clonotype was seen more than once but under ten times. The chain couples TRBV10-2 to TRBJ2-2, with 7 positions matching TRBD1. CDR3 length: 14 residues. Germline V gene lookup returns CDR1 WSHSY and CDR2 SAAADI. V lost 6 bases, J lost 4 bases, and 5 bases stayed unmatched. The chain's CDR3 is CASRQGGSTGELFF. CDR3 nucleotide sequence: TGCGCCAGCAGACAAGGGGGCAGCACCGGGGAGCTGTTTTTT.

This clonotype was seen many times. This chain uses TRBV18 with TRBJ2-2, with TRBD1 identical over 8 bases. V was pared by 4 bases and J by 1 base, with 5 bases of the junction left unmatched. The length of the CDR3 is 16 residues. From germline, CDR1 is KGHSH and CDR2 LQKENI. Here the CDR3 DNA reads TGTGCCAGCTCACGGACAGGGAGCGGGAACACCGGGGAGCTGTTTTTT. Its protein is CASSRTGSGNTGELFF.

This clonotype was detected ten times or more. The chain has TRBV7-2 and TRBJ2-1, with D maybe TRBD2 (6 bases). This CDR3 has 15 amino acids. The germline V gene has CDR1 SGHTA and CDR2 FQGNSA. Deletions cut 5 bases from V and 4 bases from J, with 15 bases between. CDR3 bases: TGTGCCAGCAGCGCCGGGCCGCGGGATTACAATGAGCAGTTCTTC. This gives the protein CASSAGPRDYNEQFF.